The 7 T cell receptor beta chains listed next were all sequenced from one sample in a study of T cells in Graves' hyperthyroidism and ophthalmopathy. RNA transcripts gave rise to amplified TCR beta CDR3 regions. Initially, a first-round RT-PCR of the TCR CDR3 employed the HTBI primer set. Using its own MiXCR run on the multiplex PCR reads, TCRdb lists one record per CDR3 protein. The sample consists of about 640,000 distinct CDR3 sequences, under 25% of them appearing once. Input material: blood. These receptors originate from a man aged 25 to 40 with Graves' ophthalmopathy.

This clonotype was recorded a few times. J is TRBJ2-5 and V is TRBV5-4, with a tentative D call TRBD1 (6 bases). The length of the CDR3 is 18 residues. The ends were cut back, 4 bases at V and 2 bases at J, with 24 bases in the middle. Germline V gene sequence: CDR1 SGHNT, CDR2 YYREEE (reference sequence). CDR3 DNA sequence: TGTGCCAGCAGCCCTACCGGGACACCGGTGTCGGGACAAGAGACCCAGTACTTC. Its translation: CASSPTGTPVSGQETQYF.

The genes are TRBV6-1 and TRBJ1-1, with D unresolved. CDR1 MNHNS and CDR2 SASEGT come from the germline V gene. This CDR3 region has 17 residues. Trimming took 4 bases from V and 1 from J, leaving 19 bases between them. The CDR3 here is CASSAGLGQSWNTEAFF. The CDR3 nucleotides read TGTGCCAGCAGTGCCGGGCTAGGGCAATCTTGGAACACTGAAGCTTTCTTT.

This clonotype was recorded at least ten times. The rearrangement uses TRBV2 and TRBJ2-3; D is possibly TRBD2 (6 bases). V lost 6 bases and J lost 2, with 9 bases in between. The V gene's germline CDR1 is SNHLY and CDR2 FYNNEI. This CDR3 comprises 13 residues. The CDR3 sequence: CASSGDFTDTQYF. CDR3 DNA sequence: TGTGCCAGCAGCGGGGACTTCACAGATACGCAGTATTTT.

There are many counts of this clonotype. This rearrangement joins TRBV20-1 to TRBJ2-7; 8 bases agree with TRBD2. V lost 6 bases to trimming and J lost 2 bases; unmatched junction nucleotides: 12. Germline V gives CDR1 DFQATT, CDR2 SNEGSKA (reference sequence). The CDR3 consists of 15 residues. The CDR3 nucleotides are TGCAGTGCCGGGGTAGCGGGGCCGAGGGCCTACGAGCAGTACTTC. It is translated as CSAGVAGPRAYEQYF.

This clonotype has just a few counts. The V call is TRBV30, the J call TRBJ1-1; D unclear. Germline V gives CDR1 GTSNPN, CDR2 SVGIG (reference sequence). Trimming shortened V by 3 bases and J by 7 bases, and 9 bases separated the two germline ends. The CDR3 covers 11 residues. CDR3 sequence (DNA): TGTGCCTGGAGACGCTCGGGTGAAGCTTTCTTT. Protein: CAWRRSGEAFF.

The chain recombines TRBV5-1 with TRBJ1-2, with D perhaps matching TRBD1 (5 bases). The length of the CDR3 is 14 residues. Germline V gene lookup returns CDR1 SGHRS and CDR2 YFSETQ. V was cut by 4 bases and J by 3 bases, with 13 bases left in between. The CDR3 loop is CASSADQGDYGYTF. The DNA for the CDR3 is TGCGCCAGCAGCGCAGATCAGGGAGACTATGGCTACACCTTC.

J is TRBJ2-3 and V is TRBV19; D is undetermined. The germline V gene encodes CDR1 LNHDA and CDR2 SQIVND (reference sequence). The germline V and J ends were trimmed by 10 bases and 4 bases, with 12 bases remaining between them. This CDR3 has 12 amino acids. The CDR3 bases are TGTGCCATCTCGACCGGAGCAGATACGCAGTATTTT. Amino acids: CAISTGADTQYF.